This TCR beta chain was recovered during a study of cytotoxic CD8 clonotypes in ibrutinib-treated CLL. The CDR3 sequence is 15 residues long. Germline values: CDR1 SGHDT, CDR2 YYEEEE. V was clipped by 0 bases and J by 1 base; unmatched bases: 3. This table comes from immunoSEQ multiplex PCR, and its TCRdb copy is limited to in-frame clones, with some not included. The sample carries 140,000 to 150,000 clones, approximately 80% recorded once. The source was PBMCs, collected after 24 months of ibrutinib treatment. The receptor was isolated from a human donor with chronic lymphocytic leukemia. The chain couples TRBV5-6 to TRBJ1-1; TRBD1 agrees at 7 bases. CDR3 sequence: CASSLGRTGNTEAFF. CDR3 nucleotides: TGTGCCAGCAGCTTGGGGCGGACAGGGAACACTGAAGCTTTCTTT.